Shown below are 4 T cell receptor beta chains from a single sample sequenced in a study of T cell responses to AZD1222 COVID-19 vaccine. Assay used: immunoSEQ multiplex PCR; TCRdb lists only in-frame clones, some missing. In the table there are approximately 92,000 clones, approximately 90% of which are singletons. The sample was peripheral blood, taken on day 0 of AZD1222 vaccination. The receptors come from an adult in good health.

This chain links TRBV18 with TRBJ1-1; no firm D call. The CDR3 sequence is 14 residues long. Germline CDR1 reads KGHSH; CDR2 reads LQKENI. V lost 6 bases to trimming and J lost 0 bases, with 11 bases between them. CDR3 sequence: CASSPDIMNTEAFF. In nucleotides, the CDR3 is TGTGCCAGCTCTCCAGACATCATGAACACTGAAGCTTTCTTT.

This sequence joins TRBV4-3 and TRBJ2-1, with 8 bases lining up with TRBD2. The CDR3 is 17 amino acids. V trimming: 0 bases; J trimming: 0 bases; junction bases outside the gene matches: 4. Germline V gives CDR1 LGHNA, CDR2 YSLEER. The CDR3 sequence is CASSQDPGGSSYNEQFF. The CDR3 bases are TGCGCCAGCAGCCAAGACCCGGGGGGGAGCTCCTACAATGAGCAGTTCTTC.

This sequence joins TRBV10-3 and TRBJ2-1, with TRBD1 matching over 7 bases. The ends lost 7 bases at V and 5 bases at J; junction bases unmatched: 5. Germline V gives CDR1 ENHRY, CDR2 SYGVKD. This CDR3 has 13 amino acids. The CDR3 bases are TGTGCCATCATCGCGACAGGGCACAATGAGCAGTTCTTC. This encodes CAIIATGHNEQFF.

This chain joins TRBV18 and TRBJ1-2; the D is unclear. Trimming removed 4 bases from V and 0 bases from J, with 9 bases in between. CDR3 length: 14 residues. Germline V lookup: CDR1 KGHSH, CDR2 LQKENI. The CDR3 reads CASSRGSTNYGYTF. CDR3 bases: TGTGCCAGCTCACGAGGGAGCACTAACTATGGCTACACCTTC.